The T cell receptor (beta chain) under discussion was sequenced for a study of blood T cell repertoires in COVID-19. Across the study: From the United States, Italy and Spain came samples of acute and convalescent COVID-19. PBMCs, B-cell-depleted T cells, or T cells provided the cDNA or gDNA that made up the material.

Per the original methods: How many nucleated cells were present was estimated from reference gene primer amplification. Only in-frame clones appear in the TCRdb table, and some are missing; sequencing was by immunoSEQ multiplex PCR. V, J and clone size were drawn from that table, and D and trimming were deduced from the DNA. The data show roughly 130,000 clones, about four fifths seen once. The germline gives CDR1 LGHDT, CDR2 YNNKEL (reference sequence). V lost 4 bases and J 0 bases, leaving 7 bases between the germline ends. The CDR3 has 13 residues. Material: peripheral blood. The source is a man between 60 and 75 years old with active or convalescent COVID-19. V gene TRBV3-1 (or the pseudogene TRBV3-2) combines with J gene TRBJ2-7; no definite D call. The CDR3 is CASSRTGSYEQYF. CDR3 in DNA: TGTGCCAGCAGCCGAACGGGCTCCTACGAGCAGTACTTC.